The TCR beta chain under discussion was sequenced for a study of OX40 agonist ivuxolimab in advanced cancers. Study summary: The patients got ivuxolimab, which is an agonistic anti-OX40 (CD134) antibody.

Sequencing was performed with immunoSEQ multiplex PCR; in TCRdb, only in-frame clones are kept and a portion is missing. Of tens of thousands of clones listed, approximately 92% are singletons. The germline gives CDR1 SGHTA, CDR2 FQGNSA. The CDR3 covers 16 residues. Trimming took off 5 bases at V and 1 base at J, with 18 bases between the two ends. The count of this clone is one. V gene TRBV7-2 combines with J gene TRBJ2-7; D ambiguous. The specimen was CD4+ or CD8+ T cells sorted from blood, collected in a trial of the OX40 agonist ivuxolimab. This TCR was sampled from an adult with an advanced solid tumor such as melanoma, head and neck, liver or kidney cancer. DNA of the CDR3: TGTGCCAGCAGCCGCATGGGAACAGTTCTATCCTACGAGCAGTACTTC. It is translated as CASSRMGTVLSYEQYF.